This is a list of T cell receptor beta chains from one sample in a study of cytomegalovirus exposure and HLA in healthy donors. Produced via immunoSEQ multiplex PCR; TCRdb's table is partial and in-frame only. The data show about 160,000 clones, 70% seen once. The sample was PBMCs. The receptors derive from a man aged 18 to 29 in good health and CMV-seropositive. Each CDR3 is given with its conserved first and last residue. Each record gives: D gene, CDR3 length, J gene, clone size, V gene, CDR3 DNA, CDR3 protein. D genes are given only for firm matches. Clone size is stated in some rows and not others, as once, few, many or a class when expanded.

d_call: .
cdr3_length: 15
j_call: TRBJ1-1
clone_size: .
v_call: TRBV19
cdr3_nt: TGTGCCAGTAGTATTCTCCCTACAGTGAACACTGAAGCTTTCTTT
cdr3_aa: CASSILPTVNTEAFF

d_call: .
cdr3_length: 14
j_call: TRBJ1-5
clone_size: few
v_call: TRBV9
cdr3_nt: TGTGCCAGCAGCGAGGGACTGAAGGATCAGCCCCAGCATTTT
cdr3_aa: CASSEGLKDQPQHF

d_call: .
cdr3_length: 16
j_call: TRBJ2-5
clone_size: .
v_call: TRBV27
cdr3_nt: TGTGCCAGCAGTCCGGACAACAGGGTGGACCAAGAGACCCAGTACTTC
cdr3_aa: CASSPDNRVDQETQYF

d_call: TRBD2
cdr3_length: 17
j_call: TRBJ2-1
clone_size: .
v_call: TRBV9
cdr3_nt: TGTGCCAGCAGCGTTCCGACTAGCGGGGGACCCTACAATGAGCAGTTCTTC
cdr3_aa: CASSVPTSGGPYNEQFF

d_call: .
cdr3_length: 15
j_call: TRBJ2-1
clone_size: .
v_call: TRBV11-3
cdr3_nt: TGTGCCAGCAGCTTAAATAGCAGGGTAGGCAATGAGCAGTTCTTC
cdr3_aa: CASSLNSRVGNEQFF

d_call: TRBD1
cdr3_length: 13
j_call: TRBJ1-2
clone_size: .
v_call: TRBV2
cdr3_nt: TGTGCCAGCAGTATGACAGGGAACTATGGCTACACCTTC
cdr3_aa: CASSMTGNYGYTF

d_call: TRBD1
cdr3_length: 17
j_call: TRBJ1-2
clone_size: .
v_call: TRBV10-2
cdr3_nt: TGCGCCAGCAGTGATGTAGAAAGGACAGGGGGGAAGTATGGCTACACCTTC
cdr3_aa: CASSDVERTGGKYGYTF

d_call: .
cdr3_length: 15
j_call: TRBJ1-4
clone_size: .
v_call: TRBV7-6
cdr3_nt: TGTGCCAGCAGCTTAGTGCCAGGGAAAAATGAAAAACTGTTTTTT
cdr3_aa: CASSLVPGKNEKLFF

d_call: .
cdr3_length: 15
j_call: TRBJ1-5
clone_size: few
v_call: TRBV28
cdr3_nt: TGTGCCAGCAGCCCGAGGGGGGGGGAGTTGAAGCCCCAGCATTTT
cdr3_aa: CASSPRGGELKPQHF

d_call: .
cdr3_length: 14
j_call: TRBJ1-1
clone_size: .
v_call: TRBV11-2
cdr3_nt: TGTGCCAGCAGCCTGGGCAGGTTGAACACTGAAGCTTTCTTT
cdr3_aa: CASSLGRLNTEAFF

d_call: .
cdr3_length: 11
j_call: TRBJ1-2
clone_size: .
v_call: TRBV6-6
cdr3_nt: TGTGCCAGCAGTCTCAACTATGGCTACACCTTC
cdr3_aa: CASSLNYGYTF

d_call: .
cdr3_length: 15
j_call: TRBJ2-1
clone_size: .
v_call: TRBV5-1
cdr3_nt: TGCGCCAGCAGCCTCACAGGGAGCTCCTACAATGAGCAGTTCTTC
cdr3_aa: CASSLTGSSYNEQFF

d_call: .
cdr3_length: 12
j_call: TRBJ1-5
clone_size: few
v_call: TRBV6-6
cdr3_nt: TGTGCCAGCAGTTTAGCAGCTCAGCCCCAGCATTTT
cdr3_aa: CASSLAAQPQHF

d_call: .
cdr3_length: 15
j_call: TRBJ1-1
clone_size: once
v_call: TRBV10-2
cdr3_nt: TGCGCCAGCAGTGAGTCGAGGGCAGCACGAAAGGAAGCTTTCTTT
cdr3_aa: CASSESRAARKEAFF

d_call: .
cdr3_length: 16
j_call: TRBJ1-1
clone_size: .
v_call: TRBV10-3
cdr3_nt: TGTGCCATCAAGGGGGGGCAGGGGCCCAAAAACACTGAAGCTTTCTTT
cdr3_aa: CAIKGGQGPKNTEAFF

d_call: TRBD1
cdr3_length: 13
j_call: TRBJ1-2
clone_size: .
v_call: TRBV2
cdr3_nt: TGTGCCAGCAGAACAGGGGAGAGCTATGGCTACACCTTC
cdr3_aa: CASRTGESYGYTF

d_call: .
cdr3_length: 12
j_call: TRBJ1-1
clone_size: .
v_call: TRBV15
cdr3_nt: TGTGCCACCAGTAGCTTGAACACTGAAGCTTTCTTT
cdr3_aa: CATSSLNTEAFF

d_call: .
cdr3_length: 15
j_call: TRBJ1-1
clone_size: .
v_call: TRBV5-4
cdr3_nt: TGTGCCAGCAGCTTAAAGTCTGGCCTTAACACTGAAGCTTTCTTT
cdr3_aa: CASSLKSGLNTEAFF

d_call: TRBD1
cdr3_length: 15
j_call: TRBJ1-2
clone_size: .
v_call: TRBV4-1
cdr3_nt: TGCGCCAGCAGCCAAGCCGGGACAGATTCGTATGGCTACACCTTC
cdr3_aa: CASSQAGTDSYGYTF

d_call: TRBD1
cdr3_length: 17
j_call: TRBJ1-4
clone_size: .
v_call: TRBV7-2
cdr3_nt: TGTGCCAGCAGCTTAGTGGGACAGGGGTCTACCTTCGAAAAACTGTTTTTT
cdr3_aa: CASSLVGQGSTFEKLFF

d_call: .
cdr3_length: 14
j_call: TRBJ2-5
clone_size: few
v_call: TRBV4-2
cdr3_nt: TGTGCCAGCAGCCAAGACTGGGACACCAGGACCCAGTACTTC
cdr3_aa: CASSQDWDTRTQYF

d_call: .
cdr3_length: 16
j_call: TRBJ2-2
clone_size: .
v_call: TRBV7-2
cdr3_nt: TGTGCCAGCAGTCAAACCGGGCCCAGGGGCGGCGGGGAGCTGTTTTTT
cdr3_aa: CASSQTGPRGGGELFF

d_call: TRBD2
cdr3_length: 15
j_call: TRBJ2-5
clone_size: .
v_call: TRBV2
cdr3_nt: TGTGCCAGCAGTCAAGCCCGGGGGGGTAAGGAGACCCAGTACTTC
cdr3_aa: CASSQARGGKETQYF

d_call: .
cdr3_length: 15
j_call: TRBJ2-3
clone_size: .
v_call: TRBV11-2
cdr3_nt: TGTGCCAGCAGCTCAGCGAGTACCTCCACAGATACGCAGTATTTT
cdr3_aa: CASSSASTSTDTQYF

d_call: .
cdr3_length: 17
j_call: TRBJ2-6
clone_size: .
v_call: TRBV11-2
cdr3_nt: TGTGCCAGCAGCTTATACGGCGGGGCCACTGGGGCCAACGTCCTGACTTTC
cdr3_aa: CASSLYGGATGANVLTF

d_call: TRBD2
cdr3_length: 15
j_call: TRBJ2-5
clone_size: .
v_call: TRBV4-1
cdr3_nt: TGCGCCAGCAGCCAGCTAGCGGGGGGGGGAGAGACCCAGTACTTC
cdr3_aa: CASSQLAGGGETQYF

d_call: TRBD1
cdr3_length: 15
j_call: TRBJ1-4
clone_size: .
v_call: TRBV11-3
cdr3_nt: TGTGCCAGCAGCTTTCTCACAGGGGGTAATGAAAAACTGTTTTTT
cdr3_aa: CASSFLTGGNEKLFF

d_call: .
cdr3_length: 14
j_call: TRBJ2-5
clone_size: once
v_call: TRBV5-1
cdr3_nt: TGCGCCAGCAGCCGTGACGGACTCCAAGAGACCCAGTACTTC
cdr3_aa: CASSRDGLQETQYF

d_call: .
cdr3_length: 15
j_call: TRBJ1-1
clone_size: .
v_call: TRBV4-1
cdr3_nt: TGCGCCAGCAGCCAAGATCGTGGGCAGGGGCGCGAAGCTTTCTTT
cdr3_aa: CASSQDRGQGREAFF

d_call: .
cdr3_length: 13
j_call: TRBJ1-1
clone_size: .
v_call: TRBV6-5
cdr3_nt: TGTGCCAGCAGTCCCGGACAATATACTGAAGCTTTCTTT
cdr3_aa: CASSPGQYTEAFF

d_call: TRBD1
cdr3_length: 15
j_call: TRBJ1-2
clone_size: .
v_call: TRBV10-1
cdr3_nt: TGCGCCAGCAAAAGGGACAGGTTCAGCAACTATGGCTACACCTTC
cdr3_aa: CASKRDRFSNYGYTF

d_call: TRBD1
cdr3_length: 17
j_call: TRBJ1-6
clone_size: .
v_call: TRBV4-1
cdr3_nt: TGCGCCAGCAGCCGCATCATGGACAGGGTCCATAATTCACCCCTCCACTTT
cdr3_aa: CASSRIMDRVHNSPLHF

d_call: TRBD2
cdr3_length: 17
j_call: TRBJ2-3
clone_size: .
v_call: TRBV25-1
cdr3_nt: TGTGCCAGCAGTGAATATAGGGGAGGAGCGGGAGCAGATACGCAGTATTTT
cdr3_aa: CASSEYRGGAGADTQYF

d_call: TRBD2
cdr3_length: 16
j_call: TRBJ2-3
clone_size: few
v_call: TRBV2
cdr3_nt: TGTGCCAGCAGGGGGACTAGCGGGAGGGTAGCAGATACGCAGTATTTT
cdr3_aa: CASRGTSGRVADTQYF

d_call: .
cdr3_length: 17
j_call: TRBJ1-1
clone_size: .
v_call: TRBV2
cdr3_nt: TGTGCCAGCAGTGAGAGGGAAGCCGGGAAGGGGGACACTGAAGCTTTCTTT
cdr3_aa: CASSEREAGKGDTEAFF

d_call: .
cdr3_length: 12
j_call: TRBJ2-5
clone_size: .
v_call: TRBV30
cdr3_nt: TGTGCCTTCAATAGCCAGCAGAAGACCCAGTACTTC
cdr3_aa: CAFNSQQKTQYF

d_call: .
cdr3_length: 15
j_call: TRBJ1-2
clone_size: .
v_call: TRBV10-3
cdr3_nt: TGTGCCATCAGCGCCCCAGGGAAGGTTAACTATGGCTACACCTTC
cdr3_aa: CAISAPGKVNYGYTF

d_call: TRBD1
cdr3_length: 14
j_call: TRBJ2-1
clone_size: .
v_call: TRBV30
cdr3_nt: TGTGCCTGTAACCGGGACAGGGGCTACAATGAGCAGTTCTTC
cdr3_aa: CACNRDRGYNEQFF

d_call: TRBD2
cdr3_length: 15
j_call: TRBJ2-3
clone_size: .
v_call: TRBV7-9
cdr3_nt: TGTGCCAGCAGAAGGACTAGCGGGAGCCCGGATACGCAGTATTTT
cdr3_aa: CASRRTSGSPDTQYF

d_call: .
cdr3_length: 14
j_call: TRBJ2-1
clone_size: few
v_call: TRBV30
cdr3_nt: TGTGCCTGGATCCGGGGTAGCTCCTACAATGAGCAGTTCTTC
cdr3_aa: CAWIRGSSYNEQFF

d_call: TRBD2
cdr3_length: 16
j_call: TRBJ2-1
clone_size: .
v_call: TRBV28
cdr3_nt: TGTGCCAGCAGTGACTGGACTAGCGGAGCTCACAATGAGCAGTTCTTC
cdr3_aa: CASSDWTSGAHNEQFF

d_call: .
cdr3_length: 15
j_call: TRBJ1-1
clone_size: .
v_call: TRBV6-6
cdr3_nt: TGTGCCAGCACTTCTGGGGGGGCTGCTTTAAGTGAAGCTTTCTTT
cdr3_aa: CASTSGGAALSEAFF

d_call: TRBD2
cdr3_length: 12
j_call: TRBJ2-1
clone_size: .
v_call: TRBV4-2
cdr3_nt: TGTGCCAGCAGCCAGTACGGGGGGGAGAGGTTCTTC
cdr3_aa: CASSQYGGERFF

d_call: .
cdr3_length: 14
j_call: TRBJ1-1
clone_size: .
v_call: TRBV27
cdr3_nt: TGTGCCATCCGGGGAGGGGTGGGGAACACTGAAGCTTTCTTT
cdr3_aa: CAIRGGVGNTEAFF

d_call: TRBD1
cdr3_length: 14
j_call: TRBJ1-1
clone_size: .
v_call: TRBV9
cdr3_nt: TGTGCCAGCAGCCCGACAGGGGGCGCTTCTGAAGCTTTCTTT
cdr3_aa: CASSPTGGASEAFF

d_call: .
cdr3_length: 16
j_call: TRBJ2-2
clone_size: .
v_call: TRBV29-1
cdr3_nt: TGCAGCGCCTTTCGGGGGAGGAACGACAACACCGGGGAGCTGTTTTTT
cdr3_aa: CSAFRGRNDNTGELFF

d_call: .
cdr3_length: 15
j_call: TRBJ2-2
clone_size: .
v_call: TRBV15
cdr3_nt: TGTGCCACCAGCGGAGGGCCGAGGAAGGCCGGGGAGCTGTTTTTT
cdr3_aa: CATSGGPRKAGELFF

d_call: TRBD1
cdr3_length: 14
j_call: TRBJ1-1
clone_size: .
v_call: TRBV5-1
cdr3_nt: TGCGCCAGCAGCCGTCAGACAGGGGGAACTGAAGCTTTCTTT
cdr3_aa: CASSRQTGGTEAFF

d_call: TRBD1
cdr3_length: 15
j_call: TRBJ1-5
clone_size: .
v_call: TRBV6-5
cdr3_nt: TGTGCCAGCAGTTCACGGTGGACAGGGGGGCAGCCCCAGCATTTT
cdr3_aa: CASSSRWTGGQPQHF

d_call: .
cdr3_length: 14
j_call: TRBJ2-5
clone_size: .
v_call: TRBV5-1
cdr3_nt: TGCGCCAGCAGCTTGGTAACAGGCCAAGAGACCCAGTACTTC
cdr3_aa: CASSLVTGQETQYF

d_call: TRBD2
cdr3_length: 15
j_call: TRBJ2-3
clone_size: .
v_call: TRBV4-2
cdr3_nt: TGTGCCAGCAGCATCGGGCTAGCGGGAGTGGATACGCAGTATTTT
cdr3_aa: CASSIGLAGVDTQYF

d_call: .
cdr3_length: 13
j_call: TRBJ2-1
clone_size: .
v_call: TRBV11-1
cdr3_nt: TGTGCCAGCAGCTCGACTAACTACAATGAGCAGTTCTTC
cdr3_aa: CASSSTNYNEQFF

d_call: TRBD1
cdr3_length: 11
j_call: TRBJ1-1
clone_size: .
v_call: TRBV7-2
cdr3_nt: TGTGCCAGCAGCTTGACAGGGGTGGCTTTCTTT
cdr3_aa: CASSLTGVAFF

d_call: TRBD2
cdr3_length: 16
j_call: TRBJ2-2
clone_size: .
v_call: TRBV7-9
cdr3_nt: TGTGCCAGCAGTTCAAGACTAGCGGGAGAGATAGGGGAGCTGTTTTTT
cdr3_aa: CASSSRLAGEIGELFF

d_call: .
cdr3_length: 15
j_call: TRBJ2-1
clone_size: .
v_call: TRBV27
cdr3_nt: TGTGCCAGCAGTTTATCGGTGACTCTACAGGGTGAGCAGTTCTTC
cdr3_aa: CASSLSVTLQGEQFF

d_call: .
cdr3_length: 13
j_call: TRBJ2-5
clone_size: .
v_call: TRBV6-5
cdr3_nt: TGTGCCAGCAGTTACGGGGGGAGGGAGACCCAGTACTTC
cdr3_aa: CASSYGGRETQYF